The present entry profiles one T cell receptor beta chain with its context. The data originate from a study of blood T cell repertoires in COVID-19. Across the whole study: Sources were T cells, B-cell-depleted T cells, or PBMCs; the material itself was cDNA or gDNA.

The repertoire was sequenced with immunoSEQ multiplex PCR; TCRdb's copy has only in-frame clones and lacks some. The repertoire includes fewer than 300,000 clones, 85% to 90% of them detected once, and under 9.5% sits in the top ten. Trimming at V came to 0 bases and at J to 3 bases, leaving 6 bases not matched to a gene. The CDR3 runs 17 residues. CDR1 is MNHNS and CDR2 is SASEGT in the germline V gene. The gene calls are TRBV6-1 and TRBJ2-4; 9 bases are a match to TRBD1. The sample was PBMCs or T cells enriched from blood (not recorded which). The clonotype was recovered from a man aged 35-49 years who had recovered from COVID-19. The CDR3 bases are TGTGCCAGCAGTGAAGCGCGGACAGGGGCATACAAAAACATTCAGTACTTC. Its protein product is CASSEARTGAYKNIQYF.